The rows below give T cell receptor beta chains drawn from one sample of a study of cytomegalovirus exposure and HLA in healthy donors. Using immunoSEQ multiplex PCR, the repertoire was profiled, and TCRdb retains in-frame clones only, with some absent. The sample lists 120,000 to 150,000 clones; roughly 90% were seen once. Material for sequencing was PBMCs. These receptors were obtained from a man aged 18 to 29 in good health and CMV-seropositive. CDR3s include the opening cysteine and the closing phenylalanine or tryptophan. D genes are given only for firm matches. Expanded clones are given a class, and other clones once, few, many or no size at all.

TGTGCCAGCAGGTTACAGGGGGCGACTAATGAAAAACTGTTTTTT	CASRLQGATNEKLFF	TRBV27	TRBJ1-4	.	TRBD1	15
TGTGCCAGCAGCTCGTGGGCGCCTACTAACTATGGCTACACCTTC	CASSSWAPTNYGYTF	TRBV28	TRBJ1-2	once	.	15
TGTGCCTGGCGGATTCGACAGGGCACTGAAGCTTTCTTT	CAWRIRQGTEAFF	TRBV30	TRBJ1-1	few	TRBD1	13
TGCAGCGCCGCACCATCAGGGAATACTGAAGCTTTCTTT	CSAAPSGNTEAFF	TRBV29-1	TRBJ1-1	.	.	13
TGTGCCAGCAGCAAACCGGGACTATATAACACCGGGGAGCTGTTTTTT	CASSKPGLYNTGELFF	TRBV21-1	TRBJ2-2	once	.	16
TGTGCCTGCCACCAGCGGCAGGAAGGATCCTACGAGCAGTACTTC	CACHQRQEGSYEQYF	TRBV30	TRBJ2-7	.	.	15
TGTGCCAGCAGTTACTCGACTCGGCCTCGGGAAAAACTGTTTTTT	CASSYSTRPREKLFF	TRBV6-5	TRBJ1-4	.	.	15
TGTGCCAGCAGCTCCCAATCTTCGGGACAGGGCTATGGCTACACCTTC	CASSSQSSGQGYGYTF	TRBV5-5	TRBJ1-2	.	TRBD1	16
TGCGCCAGCAGCGGATACCTGGACACAGTCATGAACACTGAAGCTTTCTTT	CASSGYLDTVMNTEAFF	TRBV5-1	TRBJ1-1	.	.	17
TGTGCCAGCAGCCCGGGTCCGGGGACCGGGGAGCTGTTTTTT	CASSPGPGTGELFF	TRBV5-5	TRBJ2-2	.	.	14
TGTGCCAGCGCAAAATCAGGGGGGACCGGGGAGCTGTTTTTT	CASAKSGGTGELFF	TRBV11-3	TRBJ2-2	.	.	14
TGTGCCACCAGCAGTGGACAGCTAGCTAACTATGGCTACACCTTC	CATSSGQLANYGYTF	TRBV15	TRBJ1-2	.	.	15
TGTGCTAGTGGCCCCGACAGGGGTTATAGAGATACGCAGTATTTT	CASGPDRGYRDTQYF	TRBV12-5	TRBJ2-3	.	TRBD1	15
TGTGCCAGCAGCATTACTAGCGTTAACACCGGGGAGCTGTTTTTT	CASSITSVNTGELFF	TRBV11-2	TRBJ2-2	.	TRBD2	15
TGCAGCGCAGGTGGGGGGGCTTCTCAGCCCCAGCATTTT	CSAGGGASQPQHF	TRBV29-1	TRBJ1-5	.	.	13
TGTGCCAGCCCAAGGGGTACGATCACAGATACGCAGTATTTT	CASPRGTITDTQYF	TRBV2	TRBJ2-3	.	.	14
TGTGCCAGCAGTCCCCCCAATCGGGGGGGAAACACCATATATTTT	CASSPPNRGGNTIYF	TRBV7-9	TRBJ1-3	.	.	15
TGTGCCAGCAGTTTATCTTTGGGGCAGAGCTCCTACGAGCAGTACTTC	CASSLSLGQSSYEQYF	TRBV27	TRBJ2-7	.	.	16
TGTGCCAGCAGTGACTCAGACTTAGAGACCCAGTACTTC	CASSDSDLETQYF	TRBV6-5	TRBJ2-5	.	.	13
TGTGCCAGCAGTATTTATGGGGGCGGAAATCAGCCCCAGCATTTT	CASSIYGGGNQPQHF	TRBV6-5	TRBJ1-5	.	.	15